These 22 T cell receptor beta chains were sequenced from one sample in a study of control samples from healthy donors and cancer patients. The protocol was immunoSEQ multiplex PCR, while the TCRdb copy is restricted to in-frame clones and leaves out a portion. The table has around 180,000 clones, approximately 94% seen once; the top ten hold approximately 1.5%. Sequencing was performed on blood. The receptors originated from a woman aged 18 to 35 in good health.

The chain carries TRBV11-3 and TRBJ2-4; weak D call: TRBD1 (8 bases). CDR3 size: 14 residues. The V and J ends lost 5 bases and 6 bases respectively, with 14 bases between them. Germline V gives CDR1 SGHNT, CDR2 YENEEA. CDR3 loop: CASSTNRGGNIQYF. The CDR3 coding sequence is TGTGCCAGCAGCACCAACAGGGGGGGAAACATTCAGTACTTC.

The chain is built from TRBV10-3 and TRBJ1-1, with TRBD1 as a possible D gene (5 bases). With 3 bases removed from V and 7 bases from J, the gap between germline ends came to 12 bases. The CDR3 length is 13 residues. From germline, CDR1 is ENHRY and CDR2 SYGVKD. Written as DNA, the CDR3 is TGTGCCATCAGTGACGTGGGACGGGGTGAAGCTTTCTTT. Translating gives CAISDVGRGEAFF.

The genes are TRBV29-1 and TRBJ1-1; TRBD1 might be the D (5 bases). Trimming left V 3 bases short and J 11 bases short, with 19 bases between. Per germline, CDR1 SQVTM and CDR2 ANQGSEA. The CDR3 spans 13 residues. CDR3 region: CSVDVVGVLEAFF. The CDR3 region has the DNA TGCAGCGTTGACGTTGTAGGGGTATTAGAGGCTTTCTTT.

This chain links TRBV7-9 with TRBJ1-1; D is unresolved. This CDR3 region has 14 residues. V gave up 0 bases and J gave up 7 bases, with 12 bases separating them. Looked up from germline, CDR1 is SEHNR and CDR2 is FQNEAQ (reference sequence). CDR3 nucleotide sequence: TGTGCCAGCAGCTTAGCGACACAGTATCTTGAAGCTTTCTTT. Protein sequence: CASSLATQYLEAFF.

The chain has TRBV4-1 and TRBJ1-2; 10 positions agree with TRBD1. CDR1 is MGHRA and CDR2 is YSYEKL in the germline V gene. The CDR3 has 16 residues. The V and J ends lost 8 bases and 7 bases, in that order; junction bases with no gene match: 16. CDR3 sequence reads: CASSTLLRDRGAGYTF. The CDR3 nucleotides read TGCGCCAGCTCCACTCTCCTCCGGGACAGGGGAGCTGGCTACACCTTC.

This chain links TRBV4-1 with TRBJ1-1, with 7 bases lining up with TRBD1. Trimming at V came to 0 bases and at J to 1 base, leaving 2 bases not matched to a gene. Germline values: CDR1 MGHRA, CDR2 YSYEKL. This CDR3 is built from 15 residues. The CDR3 protein is CASSQETGENTEAFF. For the CDR3, the DNA is TGCGCCAGCAGCCAAGAAACAGGGGAGAACACTGAAGCTTTCTTT.

The table lists this clone with a count of one. The chain carries TRBV5-4 and TRBJ2-3; the match to TRBD1 covers 8 bases. The junction had 7 bases not matched to a gene; V was cut back by 0 bases and J by 4 bases. CDR1 is SGHNT and CDR2 is YYREEE in the germline V gene (reference sequence). There are 16 residues in the CDR3. The CDR3 nucleotides are TGTGCCAGCAGCTTGGCCGGACAGGGTCGCGCAGATACGCAGTATTTT. Its protein product is CASSLAGQGRADTQYF.

V usage is TRBV10-1 and J usage is TRBJ1-3, with 9 bases aligning to TRBD1. CDR3 length equals 14 residues. The trim removed 8 bases at V and 2 bases at J, leaving 4 bases unmatched. The germline V gene has CDR1 WNHNN and CDR2 SYGVQD (reference sequence). The CDR3 spells CASSDRGTGNTIYF. The CDR3 DNA reads as TGCGCCAGCTCGGACAGGGGAACTGGAAACACCATATATTTT.

This chain joins TRBV20-1 and TRBJ1-3; TRBD1 matches at 10 bases. CDR3 length: 15 residues. V was pared by 3 bases and J by 2 bases, with 4 bases of the junction left unmatched. From germline, CDR1 is DFQATT and CDR2 SNEGSKA (reference sequence). This chain's CDR3 is CSASVGTGAGNTIYF. CDR3 nucleotides: TGCAGTGCTAGTGTAGGGACAGGGGCTGGAAACACCATATATTTT.

The J gene is TRBJ2-4, the V gene TRBV7-2; D might be TRBD1 or TRBD2, each matching 6 bases. The V and J ends lost 2 bases and 7 bases respectively, with 15 bases between them. CDR1 is SGHTA and CDR2 is FQGNSA in the germline V gene. The CDR3 loop spans 15 amino acids. CDR3 residues: CASSLQRGAGNIQYF. The CDR3 DNA sequence: TGTGCCAGCAGCTTACAAAGGGGGGCAGGCAACATTCAGTACTTC.

The V gene is TRBV6-5, the J gene TRBJ1-5, with TRBD1 matching 7 bases. Germline V CDR1 and CDR2: MNHEY, SVGAGI. The ends lost 2 bases at V and 8 bases at J; junction bases unmatched: 6. This CDR3 has 14 amino acids. Written as DNA, the CDR3 is TGTGCCAGCAGTTACGACAGGGCAGAAAAGCCCCAGCATTTT. Amino acids: CASSYDRAEKPQHF.

The V call is TRBV29-1, the J call TRBJ1-5, with no clear D. Trimming removed 6 bases at V and 2 bases at J, with 14 bases between. The length of the CDR3 is 14 residues. Germline V gene sequence: CDR1 SQVTM, CDR2 ANQGSEA. CDR3 sequence (DNA): TGCAGCGTCGGAGAAACCCAAGGCAATCAGCCCCAGCATTTT. This gives the protein CSVGETQGNQPQHF.

This clone was seen once. This rearrangement joins TRBV4-2 to TRBJ2-3, with D perhaps TRBD1 or TRBD2 (5 bases each). CDR1 is LGHNA and CDR2 is YNFKEQ in the germline V gene. The CDR3 sequence is 15 residues long. The V end lost 1 base, the J end lost 8 bases, and 16 bases lay between the germline ends. The CDR3 nucleotides read TGTGCCAGCAGCCAAGTCGGGGACCTAGTGGGTACGCAGTATTTT. Protein product: CASSQVGDLVGTQYF.

V and J are TRBV7-2 and TRBJ1-5; TRBD1 might be the D (6 bases). Germline CDR1 is SGHTA and CDR2 is FQGNSA. V was clipped by 5 bases and J by 3 bases, with 8 bases between them. The CDR3 extends over 13 amino acids. The CDR3 nucleotides are TGTGCCAGCAGCCGACAGGTCAATCAGCCCCAGCATTTT. Protein product: CASSRQVNQPQHF.

The J gene is TRBJ2-7, the V gene TRBV27; D could derive from TRBD1 or TRBD2 (6 bases each). This CDR3 contains 14 residues. In germline, CDR1 is MNHEY, CDR2 SMNVEV (reference sequence). Trimming took off 4 bases at V and 3 bases at J, with 13 bases between the two ends. The CDR3 loop is CASSSHREDYEQYF. The CDR3 bases are TGTGCCAGCAGTTCCCACAGGGAGGACTACGAGCAGTACTTC.

This chain links TRBV15 with TRBJ1-3; D is unclear. The ends were cut back, 3 bases at V and 0 bases at J, with 9 bases in the middle. Germline lookup yields CDR1 LNHNV and CDR2 YYDKDF (reference sequence). This CDR3 has 15 amino acids. The CDR3 sequence: CATSSDRHSGNTIYF. The DNA for the CDR3 is TGTGCCACCAGCAGTGATCGACACTCTGGAAACACCATATATTTT.

The chain uses TRBV28 and TRBJ2-7, with 7 bases lining up with TRBD2. The junction had 6 bases not matched to a gene; V was cut back by 7 bases and J by 0 bases. The CDR3 extends over 14 amino acids. The germline CDR1 and CDR2 sequences are MDHEN and SYDVKM. The CDR3 coding sequence is TGTGCCAGCACCCTAGCGGCCAGCTCCTACGAGCAGTACTTC. Translated, it gives CASTLAASSYEQYF.

This clone has a single count. The chain joins TRBV11-3 to TRBJ1-3; the D gene is possibly TRBD1 (5 bases). From germline, CDR1 is SGHNT and CDR2 YENEEA. V was shortened by 1 base and J by 3 bases, with 7 bases between the two germline ends. The CDR3 sequence is 14 residues long. CDR3 sequence (DNA): TGTGCCAGCAGCTTAGGGGGGTATGGAAACACCATATATTTT. Its protein is CASSLGGYGNTIYF.

J is TRBJ2-2 and V is TRBV2; D not resolved. Per germline, CDR1 SNHLY and CDR2 FYNNEI. CDR3 length: 10 residues. Trimming shortened V by 4 bases and J by 6 bases, and 0 bases separated the two germline ends. The CDR3 bases are TGTGCCAGCAGTGCCGGGGAGCTGTTTTTT. It translates to CASSAGELFF. The whole variable domain, filled in from reference TRBV2 and TRBJ2-2, reads EPEVTQTPSHQVTQMGQEVILRCVPISNHLYFYWYRQILGQKVEFLVSFYNNEISEKSEIFDDQFSVERPDGSNFTLKIRSTKLEDSAMYFCASSAGELFFGEGSRLTVL.

The V call is TRBV18, the J call TRBJ1-3, with D hard to call. The V gene lost 2 bases and the J gene lost 0 bases, with 8 bases spanning the gap. CDR3 length: 15 amino acids. The germline gives CDR1 KGHSH, CDR2 LQKENI. Written as DNA, the CDR3 is TGTGCCAGCTCACCAGTAAGGGACTCTGGAAACACCATATATTTT. Translating it yields CASSPVRDSGNTIYF.

The chain links TRBV11-3 to TRBJ1-6; no clear D. The CDR3 sequence is 13 residues long. The germline CDR1 and CDR2 sequences are SGHNT and YENEEA. V lost 1 base and J lost 9, with 7 bases in between. CDR3 coding DNA: TGTGCCAGCAGCTTAGGCTTAAGTTCACCCCTCCACTTT. Translating it yields CASSLGLSSPLHF.

The rearrangement joins TRBV9 to TRBJ2-6, with D unresolved. Trimming left V 4 bases short and J 2 bases short, with 19 bases between. This CDR3 is 18 amino acids long. The germline V gene has CDR1 SGDLS and CDR2 YYNGEE. Here the CDR3 DNA reads TGTGCCAGCAGCCACACTATTCGAAGTCCGCCTGGGGCCAACGTCCTGACTTTC. It is translated as CASSHTIRSPPGANVLTF.